Only one count was recorded for the clone carrying this T cell receptor (beta chain). Per the germline V gene, CDR1 is SGHTA and CDR2 is FQGTGA. Trimming cost V 5 bases and J 8 bases; bases outside gene matches: 8. The CDR3 sequence is 14 residues long. This specimen comes from a study of blood T cell repertoires in COVID-19. The protocol was immunoSEQ multiplex PCR, while the TCRdb copy is restricted to in-frame clones and leaves out a portion. The sample has about 210,000 clones; more than 70% are singletons. The source of this sequence is a young man with acute COVID-19. Sequenced: PBMCs or T cells enriched from blood (not recorded which). This chain connects TRBV7-3 to TRBJ1-2; 10 positions match TRBD1. The CDR3 DNA follows: TGTGCCAGCAGCCTGGACAGGGGGAGCTACGGCTACACCTTC. This sequence encodes CASSLDRGSYGYTF.